The text below deals with one TCR beta chain. This sample was included in a study of blood T cell repertoires in COVID-19. Per the original methods: Nucleated cell counts were estimated from reference gene primer amplification. Measured with immunoSEQ multiplex PCR; TCRdb has only the in-frame clones, and not every one. V and J calls and clone size are as listed in that table; D and trimming were resolved from the DNA. This sample has some 250,000 clones, with more than 75% found just once. V dropped 4 bases and J dropped 6; count of bases not matched to a gene: 11. Germline CDR1 and CDR2: LGHNA and YSLEER. The CDR3 extends over 16 amino acids.

This clonotype was sampled from a woman aged 40 to 50 who had recovered from COVID-19. The material sequenced was peripheral blood. The chain is built from TRBV4-3 and TRBJ2-1; 8 nucleotides align to TRBD2. For the CDR3, the DNA is TGCGCCAGCAGCCTCCCCCCGGGGGGGCGCTCCAATGAGCAGTTCTTC. Translated: CASSLPPGGRSNEQFF.